This T cell receptor beta chain was profiled in a study of T cell changes during pregnancy in multiple sclerosis (dated by TCRdb to about 2019). With regard to the full study: Changes in the T cell repertoire over the course of pregnancy were examined in this study in women with multiple sclerosis.

At the junction V is shortened by 1 base and J by 4 bases, with 10 bases in between. In the germline V gene (reference sequence), CDR1 corresponds to SGHAT and CDR2 to FQDESV. Reading from cysteine to phenylalanine, the CDR3 counts 15 amino acids. Solely the CDR3 DNA is kept, with 45 bases framed from the first base. Points on this clone: What antigen it recognizes has not been identified. No much larger clonotype is one base removed from it; base qualities were not supplied.

The library relied on the immunoSEQ multiplex PCR assay. The table comes from immuneACCESS by way of TCRdb, which keeps in-frame sequences with V and J called. Part of the clones is missing from these tables; in studies checked, under half for an unresolved V gene and the rest for unknown reasons. The sample table contains 30,000 or so clones; only one count was recorded for just over 85% of them. The top ten clonotypes cover about 0.74% of the sample. The sequence was collected from a female donor in good health, enrolled as a control in a pregnancy study. The V and J segments used are TRBV11-1 and TRBJ2-2; the D gene cannot be named for sure. The input for sequencing was CD4+ T cells from peripheral blood mononuclear cells, taken in the first trimester of pregnancy. The DNA reads as follows: TGTGCCAGCAGCTTAGACGCAGTACCCACCGGGGAGCTGTTTTTT. The resulting protein is CASSLDAVPTGELFF.